This T cell receptor beta chain was observed in a study of blood T cells in healthy people across ages (dated by TCRdb to the mid-2010s). With regard to the full study: In model experiments, template switching captured roughly one uniquely barcoded TCR beta cDNA molecule for every two T cells. Four age groups were formed from the donors: young (average 16 years), middle-aged (less than 40), aged (roughly 58) and long-lived (around 82). The study measured age-related changes in TCR beta repertoire diversity using deep sequencing normalized with unique cDNA molecular identifiers. Two additional independent replicas of 1 million unique cDNA reads from the same blood draw were analyzed for two donors (one aged 18 to 30 and one aged 80 or older). To avoid experimental bias, donors of different ages were randomly spread across the sequencing lanes.

The donors were 40 or so Caucasian individuals from Russia, aged roughly 6 to 100 years, who were systemically healthy. Each donor gave 9.5 to 10 milliliters of peripheral blood, drawn into EDTA-treated Vacutainer tubes. Ficoll-Paque density-gradient centrifugation was used to isolate PBMCs, with at least 7 million per sample. Total RNA was extracted from PBMCs with Trizol reagent, with at least 6 micrograms obtained per sample. Naive CD45RAhigh/CD27high T cell percentages were measured by flow cytometry on a PBMC aliquot from every donor. This clonotype occurred a few times. What antigen it recognizes has not been identified. The record has no base qualities; no much larger clone is one base away. The protocol used for the library was 5' RACE. Sequencing took place on an Illumina HiSeq 2500. A second PCR of about 7 to 12 cycles was run with a J-beta primer mix and a sample-barcoded 5' primer. A unique molecular identifier was introduced onto each TCR beta cDNA molecule by a template-switch 5' adaptor carrying 12 random nucleotides. Each sample yielded at least 3 million CDR3-containing paired-end reads. The Mint cDNA synthesis kit, primed by a TRBC-specific oligonucleotide, was used to synthesize first-strand cDNA from all RNA. Following uracil-DNA glycosylase treatment, all cDNA underwent a first 18-cycle PCR with the universal primers M1SS and BC2_uni_R. On the study's bioinformatics: For normalization, 1 million high-quality reads, each with a distinct molecular identifier, were randomly selected from each sample. Instead of being binned into consensus sequences, reads that shared molecular identifiers were thrown out. MiTCR, set to a Q25 quality threshold and the strictest error-elimination algorithm, was used for CDR3 identification, clonotype clustering and error correction. A nonparametric unseen species model with Euler transformation was used to estimate a lower bound on total TCR beta diversity. TCRdb's own reprocessing of the public reads used fastp at Q25 and MiXCR and kept productive beta chains. Rows are combined by CDR3 protein, so each entry shows the most common genes and DNA. TCRdb's processing, not the authors' own work, is the source of the V and J calls. The sample records about 290,000 distinct CDR3 sequences, roughly a quarter of which are singletons. The biggest ten clones account for roughly 30% of the sample.

What the study reported, not specific to this receptor: Since profiling was done on bulk unsorted PBMCs, naive and antigen-experienced compartments could not be conclusively compared. Observed TCR beta diversity per million T cells fell roughly linearly with age, and a significant reduction was already apparent by age approximately 40. Donor CMV infection status was unknown, potentially confounding age-related changes in expanded clonotypes. Total diversity estimates from one million sequenced T cells were considered lower bounds and underestimates. There was a strong correlation between observed TCR beta diversity and the percentage of naive T cells measured by flow cytometry. The long-lived group showed more naive CD4+ T cells, fewer expanded clones and increased TCR diversity than the aged group, suggesting age selection.

CDR1 and CDR2, looked up from the germline V gene, are MDHEN and SYDVKM. Inclusive of the bounding cysteine and phenylalanine, the CDR3 is 14 residues long. Only the CDR3 DNA stays, 42 bases, in frame from base 1. The V and J ends are trimmed by 8 bases and 4 bases, leaving 15 bases between them. This TCR was recovered from a woman aged 65 to 85 in good health. This receptor chain uses TRBV28 and TRBJ2-1; the D gene may be TRBD1 or TRBD2, since each aligns over 5 bases. Sample: blood. The DNA is as follows: TGTGCCAGCCTAGCCCGGGACGGATACAATGAGCAGTTCTTC. Its amino acids are CASLARDGYNEQFF.